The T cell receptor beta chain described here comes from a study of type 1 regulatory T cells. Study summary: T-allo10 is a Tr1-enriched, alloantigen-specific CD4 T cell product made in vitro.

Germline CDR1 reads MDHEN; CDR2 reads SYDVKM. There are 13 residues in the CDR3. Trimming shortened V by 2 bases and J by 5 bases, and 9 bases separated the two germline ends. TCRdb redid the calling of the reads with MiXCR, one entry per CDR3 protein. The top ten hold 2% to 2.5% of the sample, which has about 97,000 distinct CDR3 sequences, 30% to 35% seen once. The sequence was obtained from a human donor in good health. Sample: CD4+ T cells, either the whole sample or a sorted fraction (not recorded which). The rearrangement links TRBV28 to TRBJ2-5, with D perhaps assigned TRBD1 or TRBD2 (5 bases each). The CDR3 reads CASSLEGLETQYF. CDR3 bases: TGTGCCAGCAGTTTAGAGGGGTTGGAGACCCAGTACTTC.